This TCR beta chain was captured in a study of identifying expanded T cells in peripheral blood (dated by TCRdb to between 2018 and 2021). In the study overall: Technical replicates were generated by sequencing separate aliquots of the same genomic DNA pool, with four replicates compared pairwise. Study-level results and caveats: Both the number of clones called differentially abundant and the false-positive rate were significantly reduced by the beta-binomial model across all healthy-donor time intervals. The binomial model flagged 0.9 to 1.5 differentially abundant clones between technical replicates, compared with about 16.4 over approximately two weeks and 19 over roughly 4 weeks. In all healthy donors, the variance in clone template counts between samples taken 2 to 3 weeks apart rose significantly as total template count increased. The authors expected that over much longer intervals, such as months to years, biological variance in healthy repertoires might increase even further.

TCRbeta CDR3 regions were profiled by bias-controlled multiplex PCR amplification of genomic DNA with the immunoSEQ Assay. Under the source paper's analysis protocol: To quantify the absolute abundance of each unique TCRbeta CDR3 region, the sequences were collapsed and filtered. Differential abundance was tested with a binomial (Fisher-equivalent) model and with a beta-binomial model adding time-dependent variance fitted from healthy donors. Any clone with fewer than 5 combined templates was excluded, and a clone was called differentially abundant if its Benjamini-Hochberg FDR was below 0.01. The form v = (b*log(k)+a)^2 was used to model beta-binomial variance as a function of total template count across the two samples. The table comes from immuneACCESS by way of TCRdb, which keeps in-frame sequences with V and J called. Part of the clones is missing from these tables; in studies checked, under half for an unresolved V gene and the rest for unknown reasons. That table is the source of V, J and clone size, and D and trimming were worked out from the DNA. This sample has about 100,000 clones in its table, and around nine tenths of those were observed once. The top ten clonotypes cover approximately 4% of the sample.

V and J are trimmed by 5 bases and 5 bases, and the gene matches miss 8 bases of the junction. The germline V gene sets CDR1 to SGDLS and CDR2 to YYNGEE. Including cysteine and phenylalanine, the CDR3 has 14 amino acids. The kept DNA is CDR3 alone, 42 bases in frame from the first base. As for this clone: There is no known antigen for this receptor. Base-call qualities are not available, and no considerably larger clone is one nucleotide away.

No immune events, such as infections, were documented for the healthy donors during the collection period. Healthy-donor blood repertoires served as a training cohort to calibrate time-dependent variance in a beta-binomial model of T-cell clone differential abundance. There were ten or so healthy donors in the training cohort, of whom 3 were female and 7 were male. An age range of roughly 25 to 70 years, with an average of about 39 years, was recorded for the donors. Whole blood was collected from each healthy donor at three time points spaced around two weeks apart and obtained from a commercial supplier. For immunosequencing, genomic DNA was extracted from whole blood that had not been sorted.

The sequenced material came from blood. This receptor was identified in a person aged 18 to 69 in good health. The sequence joins TRBV9 to TRBJ2-7, and 9 junctional nucleotides match TRBD1. The CDR3 region has the sequence CASRGQGLGDEQYF. The sequenced DNA: TGTGCCAGCAGGGGACAGGGATTGGGCGACGAGCAGTACTTC. Beyond the CDR3, the reference TRBV9 and TRBJ2-7 genes provide the residues; the full variable domain reads: DSGVTQTPKHLITATGQRVTLRCSPRSGDLSVYWYQQSLDQGLQFLIQYYNGEERAKGNILERFSAQQFPDLHSELNLSSLELGDSALYFCASRGQGLGDEQYFGPGTRLTVT.